This T cell receptor (beta chain) was recovered during a study of blood T cell repertoires in COVID-19. For the study at large: Acute and convalescent COVID-19 specimens originated in the United States, Italy and Spain.

CDR1 and CDR2 (germline): SGHRS, YFSETQ. This CDR3 is built from 15 residues. J gave up 2 bases and V 4 bases, and 5 bases lay outside the gene matches. In the original analysis: Amplification of reference gene primers was used by the study to estimate nucleated cell counts. Clones were read by immunoSEQ multiplex PCR, and TCRdb kept only the in-frame ones, dropping some. The V and J calls and clone size were taken over from that table, and D and trimming were inferred from the DNA. The data show over 85,000 clones, 80% to 90% seen once. This clone appeared a few times. The sample was peripheral blood. V and J are TRBV5-1 and TRBJ2-2, with 7 bases fitting TRBD1. The source of this sequence is a woman in her 70s with acute or convalescent COVID-19. In DNA, the CDR3 is TGCGCCAGCAGCCCGGGACAGACAAACACCGGGGAGCTGTTTTTT. Translating it yields CASSPGQTNTGELFF. Using reference TRBV5-1 and TRBJ2-2 for the parts outside the CDR3, the full variable domain is KAGVTQTPRYLIKTRGQQVTLSCSPISGHRSVSWYQQTPGQGLQFLFEYFSETQRNKGNFPGRFSGRQFSNSRSEMNVSTLELGDSALYLCASSPGQTNTGELFFGEGSRLTVL.